These T cell receptor beta chains were read from a single sample in a study of blood T cell repertoires in COVID-19. Profiling relied on immunoSEQ multiplex PCR, and the TCRdb table lists in-frame clones only, not all of them. The sample holds about 210,000 clones, roughly 86% seen once. The material sequenced was peripheral blood. These receptors were obtained from a woman aged 50 to 60 with active or convalescent COVID-19. Both conserved end residues are part of each CDR3. The D gene is left open where the match is weak. Size values are once, few and many counts, or a class for expanded clones, and some rows have none.

CDR3 length	V gene	J gene	D gene	clone size	CDR3 DNA	CDR3 protein
13	TRBV12-3/TRBV12-4	TRBJ1-1	.	.	TGTGCCAGCAGATTTAACCTACAGGGTGTGGCTTTCTTT	CASRFNLQGVAFF
16	TRBV24-1	TRBJ1-2	.	.	TGTGCCACCAGTGATCCCGGGAGTACTCGTCTCTCTGGCTACACCTTC	CATSDPGSTRLSGYTF
17	TRBV3-1/TRBV3-2	TRBJ1-4	.	.	TGTGCCAGCAGCCAAGATCGACTGACTGAGACTAATGAAAAACTGTTTTTT	CASSQDRLTETNEKLFF
14	TRBV3-1/TRBV3-2	TRBJ1-3	.	.	TGTGCCAGCAGCCTCTGGACAGCTGGAAACACCATATATTTT	CASSLWTAGNTIYF
17	TRBV27	TRBJ2-3	TRBD2	few	TGTGCCAGCACTCGGACTAGCGGGGATACTAGCACAGATACGCAGTATTTT	CASTRTSGDTSTDTQYF
12	TRBV28	TRBJ1-5	.	.	TGTGCCAGCAGTGGGCCGGATCAGCCCCAGCATTTT	CASSGPDQPQHF
15	TRBV7-9	TRBJ2-5	.	.	TGTGCCAGCAGCTTAGCCGTTGCTAGCCTGGAGACCCAGTACTTC	CASSLAVASLETQYF
15	TRBV5-1	TRBJ1-2	TRBD1	.	TGCGCCAGCAGCTTGGAAAGGACAGGGGGTGGTGGCTACACCTTC	CASSLERTGGGGYTF
13	TRBV29-1	TRBJ1-1	.	.	TGCAGCGCTGCTAAAGACCCGGGGGCTGAAGCTTTCTTT	CSAAKDPGAEAFF
16	TRBV28	TRBJ1-2	.	few	TGTGCCAGCACCAACCTCAGGGGACCCTTAAACTATGGCTACACCTTC	CASTNLRGPLNYGYTF
14	TRBV3-1/TRBV3-2	TRBJ2-3	.	.	TGTGCCAGCAGCCCACCCCGCGGCACAGATACGCAGTATTTT	CASSPPRGTDTQYF
13	TRBV30	TRBJ1-6	.	.	TGTGCCTGGAGTGTAAGCAGGGCTTCACCCCTCCACTTT	CAWSVSRASPLHF